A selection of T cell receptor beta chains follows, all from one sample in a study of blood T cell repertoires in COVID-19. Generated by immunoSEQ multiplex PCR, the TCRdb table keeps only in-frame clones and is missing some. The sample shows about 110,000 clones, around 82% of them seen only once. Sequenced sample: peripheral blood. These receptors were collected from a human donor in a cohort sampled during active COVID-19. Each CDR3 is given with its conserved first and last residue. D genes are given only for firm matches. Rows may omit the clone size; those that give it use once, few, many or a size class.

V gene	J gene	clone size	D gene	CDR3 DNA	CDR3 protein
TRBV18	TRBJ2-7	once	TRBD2	TGTGCCAGCTCACCGACTAGCGGGGCCTCCTACGAGCAGTACTTC	CASSPTSGASYEQYF
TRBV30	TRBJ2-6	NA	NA	TGTGCCTGGAGCCCCGGGACACACTACTACTCTGGGGCCAACGTCCTGACTTTC	CAWSPGTHYYSGANVLTF
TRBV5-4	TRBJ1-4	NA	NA	TGTGCCAGCAGCTTTGGGGCTCTGGGGGAAAAACTGTTTTTT	CASSFGALGEKLFF
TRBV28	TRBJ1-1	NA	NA	TGTGCCAGCAGAATGATGCGGGGTACGATGAACACTGAAGCTTTCTTT	CASRMMRGTMNTEAFF
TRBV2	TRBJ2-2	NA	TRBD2	TGTGCCAGCAAGCCGGGACTACTTACCGGGGAGCTGTTTTTT	CASKPGLLTGELFF
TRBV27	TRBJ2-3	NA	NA	TGTGCCAGCAGTTACGGGTTGGGTACGCATACGCAGTATTTT	CASSYGLGTHTQYF
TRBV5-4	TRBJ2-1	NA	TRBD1	TGTGCCAGCAGCTTGGCAACAGGGGCCGTGATTAATGAGCAGTTCTTC	CASSLATGAVINEQFF
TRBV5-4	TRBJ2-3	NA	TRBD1	TGTGCCAGCAGCTTCGGGACAGTCACAGATACGCAGTATTTT	CASSFGTVTDTQYF
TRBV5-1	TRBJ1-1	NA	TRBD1	TGCGCCAGCAGCCGCACACAGGGGGCGAGGACTGAAGCTTTCTTT	CASSRTQGARTEAFF
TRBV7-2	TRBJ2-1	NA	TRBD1	TGTGCCAGCAGCTCCCAAACCGGGACAGGGTATCGTGAGCAGTTCTTC	CASSSQTGTGYREQFF
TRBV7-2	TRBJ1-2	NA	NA	TGTGCCAGCAGCGGCCGTGGTGGCTCCGTCTATGGCTACACCTTC	CASSGRGGSVYGYTF
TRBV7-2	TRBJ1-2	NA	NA	TGTGCCAGCAGCTTATGGGCGGGAACCTATGGCTACACCTTC	CASSLWAGTYGYTF
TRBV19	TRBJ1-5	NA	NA	TGTGCCAGTAGTATAGCAAATAGCAATCAGCCCCAGCATTTT	CASSIANSNQPQHF
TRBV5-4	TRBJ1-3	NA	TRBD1	TGTGCCAGCAGCCCGGGACAGTCCACTCGAAACACCATATATTTT	CASSPGQSTRNTIYF
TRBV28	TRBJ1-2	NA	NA	TGTGCCAGCTATGGTTCGGTAAACTATGGCTACACCTTC	CASYGSVNYGYTF
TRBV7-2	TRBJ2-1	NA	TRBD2	TGTGCCAGCAGCTTAAGGCGCGCGGGAGGGGGCAATGAGCAGTTCTTC	CASSLRRAGGGNEQFF
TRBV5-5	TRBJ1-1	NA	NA	TGTGCCAGCAAAGCAGAGGGTTGGGGTCTTATCCCTGAAGCTTTCTTT	CASKAEGWGLIPEAFF
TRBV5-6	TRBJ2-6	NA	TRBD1	TGTGCCAGCAGACAGGGACAGGTATCTTGGAGCTCTGGGGCCAACGTCCTGACTTTC	CASRQGQVSWSSGANVLTF
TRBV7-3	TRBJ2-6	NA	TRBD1	TGTGCCAGCAGCTTACAACCGACAGGGTCTGGGGCCAACGTCCTGACTTTC	CASSLQPTGSGANVLTF
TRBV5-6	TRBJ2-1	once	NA	TGTGCCAGCAGCTTGGCAGGGATCGACAATGAGCAGTTCTTC	CASSLAGIDNEQFF
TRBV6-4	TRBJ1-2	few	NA	TGTGCCAGCAGTGAAAGGGGTGGAAGTGGCTATGGCTACACCTTC	CASSERGGSGYGYTF
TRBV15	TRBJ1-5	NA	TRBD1	TGTGCCACCAGCAGATCTCAGTCCTGGGACAGGGATACACAGCCCCAGCATTTT	CATSRSQSWDRDTQPQHF
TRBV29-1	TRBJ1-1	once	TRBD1	TGCAGCGTCCTGGGACAGGGCAACACTGAAGCTTTCTTT	CSVLGQGNTEAFF
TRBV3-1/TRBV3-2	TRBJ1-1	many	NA	TGTGCCAGCAGCCAAGCCCGACAGGTAACATCCACTGAAGCTTTCTTT	CASSQARQVTSTEAFF
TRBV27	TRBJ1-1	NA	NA	TGTGCCAGCGCTTCTCTCGACAAGAACACTGAAGCTTTCTTT	CASASLDKNTEAFF
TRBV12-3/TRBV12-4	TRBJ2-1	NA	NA	TGTGCCAGCAGTATACAGGTAACTGAGCAGTTCTTC	CASSIQVTEQFF
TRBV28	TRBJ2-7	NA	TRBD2	TGTGCCAGCAGTTTATTTGGGTTGAGCGGGAGGTCCTACGAGCAGTACTTC	CASSLFGLSGRSYEQYF
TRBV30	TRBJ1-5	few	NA	TGTGCCTGGAGTACCCGGGGGAGTCAGCCCCAGCATTTT	CAWSTRGSQPQHF
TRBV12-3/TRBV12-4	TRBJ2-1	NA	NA	TGTGCCAGCACTGGCGGGACCTACAATGAGCAGTTCTTC	CASTGGTYNEQFF
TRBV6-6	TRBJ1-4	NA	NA	TGTGCCAGCAGTTACTCCCCAGCAACTAATGAAAAACTGTTTTTT	CASSYSPATNEKLFF
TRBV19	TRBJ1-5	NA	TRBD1	TGTGCCAGTAGTACTGGGACAGGTAGTAGCAATCAGCCCCAGCATTTT	CASSTGTGSSNQPQHF
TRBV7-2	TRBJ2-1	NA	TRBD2	TGTGCCAGCAGCTTAGTGGCGGGAGGAATATACAATGAGCAGTTCTTC	CASSLVAGGIYNEQFF
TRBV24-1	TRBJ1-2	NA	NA	TGTGCCACCAGTGATAACGGGGGTTTGAGCTACACCTTC	CATSDNGGLSYTF
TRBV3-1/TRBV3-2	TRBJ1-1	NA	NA	TGTGCCAGCAGCCAAGAGCAGGGTGAAACTGAAGCTTTCTTT	CASSQEQGETEAFF
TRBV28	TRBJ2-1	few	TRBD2	TGTGCCAGCACCCGTAGCGGGATTTACAATGAGCAGTTCTTC	CASTRSGIYNEQFF
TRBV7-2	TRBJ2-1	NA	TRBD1	TGTGCCAGCAGCAGACAGGGGGCGCCGGGCAATGAGCAGTTCTTC	CASSRQGAPGNEQFF
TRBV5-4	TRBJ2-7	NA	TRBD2	TGTGCCAGCAGCCCTGAACTAGCGGGAGGCTCCTACGAGCAGTACTTC	CASSPELAGGSYEQYF
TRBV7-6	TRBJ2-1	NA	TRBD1	TGTGCCAGCAGCTTACCCCGGACAGGGCGAAATGAGCAGTTCTTC	CASSLPRTGRNEQFF
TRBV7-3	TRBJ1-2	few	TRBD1	TGTGCCAGCAGCTTAAATCCTGGACAGGGGGCGTCTGGCTACACCTTC	CASSLNPGQGASGYTF
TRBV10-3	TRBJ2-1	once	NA	TGTGCCATCAGTGAGAAGGGGGGGGTAGACAATGAGCAGTTCTTC	CAISEKGGVDNEQFF
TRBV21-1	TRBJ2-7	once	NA	TGTGCCAGCAGCAAAGCGCCACTAGCGGGAGCACGGCACGAGCAGTACTTC	CASSKAPLAGARHEQYF
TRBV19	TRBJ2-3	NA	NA	TGTGCCAGTAGTATAGATAGCGGCACAGATACGCAGTATTTT	CASSIDSGTDTQYF
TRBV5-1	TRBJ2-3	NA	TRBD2	TGCGCCAGCAGCGATAGCGGGAGTTCCACAGATACGCAGTATTTT	CASSDSGSSTDTQYF
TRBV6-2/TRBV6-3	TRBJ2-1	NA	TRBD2	TGTGCCAGCAGTTACCTGGCGGGAGGGGGTGAGCAGTTCTTC	CASSYLAGGGEQFF
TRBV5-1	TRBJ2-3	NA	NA	TGCGCCAGCAGTCAAGCGGAGACTAGCACAGATACGCAGTATTTT	CASSQAETSTDTQYF
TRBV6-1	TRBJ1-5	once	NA	TGTGCCAGCAGTGAAGCGGGCAGCCCGACAACTAGCAATCAGCCCCAGCATTTT	CASSEAGSPTTSNQPQHF
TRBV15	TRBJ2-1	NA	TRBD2	TGTGCCACCAGCAGAGAGGCTAGCGGGAGGGCCAGTACGAACAATGAGCAGTTCTTC	CATSREASGRASTNNEQFF
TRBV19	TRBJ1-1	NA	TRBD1	TGTGCCAGTAGCGACAGGGTAGGAACTGAAGCTTTCTTT	CASSDRVGTEAFF
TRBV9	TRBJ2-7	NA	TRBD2	TGTGCCAGCAGTCGGACTAGCGGGCACTCCTACGAGCAGTACTTC	CASSRTSGHSYEQYF
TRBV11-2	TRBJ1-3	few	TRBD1	TGTGCCAGCAGCTCAAACCAGGGGGGTTACTCTGGAAACACCATATATTTT	CASSSNQGGYSGNTIYF
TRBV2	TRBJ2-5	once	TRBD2	TGTGCCAGCAGTGACCGGACTAGCGAAGAGACCCAGTACTTC	CASSDRTSEETQYF
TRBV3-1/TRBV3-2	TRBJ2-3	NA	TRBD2	TGTGCCAGCAGCCAATTCAGTCTAGGGACTAGCGGGAGTGCGGATACGCAGTATTTT	CASSQFSLGTSGSADTQYF
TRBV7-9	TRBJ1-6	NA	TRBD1	TGTGCCAGCAGGACGACAGGGTCTAATTCACCCCTCCACTTT	CASRTTGSNSPLHF
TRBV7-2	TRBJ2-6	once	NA	TGTGCCAGCAGCTTAGTGATGTCGGGGAGCTCTGGGGCCAACGTCCTGACTTTC	CASSLVMSGSSGANVLTF
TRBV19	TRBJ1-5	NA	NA	TGTGCCAGTAGTGACCAGGGTTATAGCAATCAGCCCCAGCATTTT	CASSDQGYSNQPQHF
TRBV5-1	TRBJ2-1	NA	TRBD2	TGCGCCAGCAGCTTGGGACTAGCGACCTCCAATGAGCAGTTCTTC	CASSLGLATSNEQFF
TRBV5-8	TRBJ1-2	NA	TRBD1	TGTGCCAGCAGCTTGGGCAGGGGGTATCATTTTTATGGCTACACCTTC	CASSLGRGYHFYGYTF
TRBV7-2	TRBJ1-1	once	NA	TGTGCCAGCAGCTCACAGGGCCAAGGCTTGTCTGAAGCTTTCTTT	CASSSQGQGLSEAFF